These T cell receptor beta chains were read from a single sample in a study of blood T cell repertoires in COVID-19. Measured with immunoSEQ multiplex PCR; TCRdb has only the in-frame clones, and not every one. Of under 250,000 clones listed, 84% are singletons. Specimen: peripheral blood. These receptors were obtained from a woman aged 40 to 49 who had recovered from COVID-19. CDR3s include the opening cysteine and the closing phenylalanine or tryptophan. The order of the fields is J gene, clone size, V gene, D gene, CDR3 DNA, CDR3 protein. The D gene is left open where the match is weak. Only part of the rows carry a size: once, few, many, or a class if the clone is expanded.

j_call: TRBJ1-1; clone_size: once; v_call: TRBV5-4; d_call: TRBD1; cdr3_nt: TGTGCCAGCAGCTTGGCGACAGGGGGGTACACTGAAGCTTTCTTT; cdr3_aa: CASSLATGGYTEAFF
j_call: TRBJ2-1; clone_size: once; v_call: TRBV2; d_call: NA; cdr3_nt: TGTGCCAGCTTACCACTACCCTCCTACAATGAGCAGTTCTTC; cdr3_aa: CASLPLPSYNEQFF
j_call: TRBJ1-1; clone_size: NA; v_call: TRBV2; d_call: NA; cdr3_nt: TGTGCCGGACAGCCCAACCTGAACACTGAAGCTTTCTTT; cdr3_aa: CAGQPNLNTEAFF
j_call: TRBJ1-2; clone_size: NA; v_call: TRBV5-1; d_call: TRBD1; cdr3_nt: TGCGCCAGCAGCCCTCGGACAGGCCAATATGGCTACACCTTC; cdr3_aa: CASSPRTGQYGYTF
j_call: TRBJ2-2; clone_size: few; v_call: TRBV28; d_call: TRBD1; cdr3_nt: TGTGCCAGCAGTCTTGGCCGACAGGGCTTAACCACCGGGGAGCTGTTTTTT; cdr3_aa: CASSLGRQGLTTGELFF
j_call: TRBJ1-5; clone_size: once; v_call: TRBV30; d_call: NA; cdr3_nt: TGTGCCTGGAGTAGATCCCAGCAATCCCACAGGCAGCCCCAGCATTTT; cdr3_aa: CAWSRSQQSHRQPQHF
j_call: TRBJ2-1; clone_size: NA; v_call: TRBV3-1/TRBV3-2; d_call: NA; cdr3_nt: TGTGCCAGCAGCCAAGGGGACTTCCGAGAAGGGCAGTTCTTC; cdr3_aa: CASSQGDFREGQFF
j_call: TRBJ2-7; clone_size: few; v_call: TRBV11-3; d_call: NA; cdr3_nt: TGTGCCAGCAGCCAAGGACAAAGCTCCTACGAGCAGTACTTC; cdr3_aa: CASSQGQSSYEQYF
j_call: TRBJ1-4; clone_size: NA; v_call: TRBV5-1; d_call: TRBD1; cdr3_nt: TGCGCCAGCTCTATACAGGGGGCCTCTAATGAAAAACTGTTTTTT; cdr3_aa: CASSIQGASNEKLFF
j_call: TRBJ1-1; clone_size: NA; v_call: TRBV5-6; d_call: NA; cdr3_nt: TGTGCCAGCAGCTTAGTTCCCACGGGAACTGAAGCTTTCTTT; cdr3_aa: CASSLVPTGTEAFF
j_call: TRBJ1-1; clone_size: NA; v_call: TRBV28; d_call: TRBD1; cdr3_nt: TGTGCCAGCAGTTTATCCAGGACAGGGATTGGCACTGAAGCTTTCTTT; cdr3_aa: CASSLSRTGIGTEAFF
j_call: TRBJ2-5; clone_size: NA; v_call: TRBV19; d_call: TRBD1; cdr3_nt: TGTGCCAGTAGCCCGAAGGGACAGTCACAAGAGACCCAGTACTTC; cdr3_aa: CASSPKGQSQETQYF
j_call: TRBJ1-2; clone_size: NA; v_call: TRBV28; d_call: NA; cdr3_nt: TGTGCCAGCAGTTTTCCCCTCCAGGGCTCTAACTATGGCTACACCTTC; cdr3_aa: CASSFPLQGSNYGYTF
j_call: TRBJ1-4; clone_size: once; v_call: TRBV30; d_call: TRBD1; cdr3_nt: TGTGCCTGGATGGGACAGGGGAGTGAAAAACTGTTTTTT; cdr3_aa: CAWMGQGSEKLFF
j_call: TRBJ1-5; clone_size: NA; v_call: TRBV10-3; d_call: TRBD1; cdr3_nt: TGTGCCATCAGTGAGTCGGGGAGTACAGGGGTAAATCAGCCCCAGCATTTT; cdr3_aa: CAISESGSTGVNQPQHF
j_call: TRBJ1-1; clone_size: once; v_call: TRBV6-5; d_call: NA; cdr3_nt: TGTGCCAGCAGTTACTCCGGGTCCCTGAACACTGAAGCTTTCTTT; cdr3_aa: CASSYSGSLNTEAFF